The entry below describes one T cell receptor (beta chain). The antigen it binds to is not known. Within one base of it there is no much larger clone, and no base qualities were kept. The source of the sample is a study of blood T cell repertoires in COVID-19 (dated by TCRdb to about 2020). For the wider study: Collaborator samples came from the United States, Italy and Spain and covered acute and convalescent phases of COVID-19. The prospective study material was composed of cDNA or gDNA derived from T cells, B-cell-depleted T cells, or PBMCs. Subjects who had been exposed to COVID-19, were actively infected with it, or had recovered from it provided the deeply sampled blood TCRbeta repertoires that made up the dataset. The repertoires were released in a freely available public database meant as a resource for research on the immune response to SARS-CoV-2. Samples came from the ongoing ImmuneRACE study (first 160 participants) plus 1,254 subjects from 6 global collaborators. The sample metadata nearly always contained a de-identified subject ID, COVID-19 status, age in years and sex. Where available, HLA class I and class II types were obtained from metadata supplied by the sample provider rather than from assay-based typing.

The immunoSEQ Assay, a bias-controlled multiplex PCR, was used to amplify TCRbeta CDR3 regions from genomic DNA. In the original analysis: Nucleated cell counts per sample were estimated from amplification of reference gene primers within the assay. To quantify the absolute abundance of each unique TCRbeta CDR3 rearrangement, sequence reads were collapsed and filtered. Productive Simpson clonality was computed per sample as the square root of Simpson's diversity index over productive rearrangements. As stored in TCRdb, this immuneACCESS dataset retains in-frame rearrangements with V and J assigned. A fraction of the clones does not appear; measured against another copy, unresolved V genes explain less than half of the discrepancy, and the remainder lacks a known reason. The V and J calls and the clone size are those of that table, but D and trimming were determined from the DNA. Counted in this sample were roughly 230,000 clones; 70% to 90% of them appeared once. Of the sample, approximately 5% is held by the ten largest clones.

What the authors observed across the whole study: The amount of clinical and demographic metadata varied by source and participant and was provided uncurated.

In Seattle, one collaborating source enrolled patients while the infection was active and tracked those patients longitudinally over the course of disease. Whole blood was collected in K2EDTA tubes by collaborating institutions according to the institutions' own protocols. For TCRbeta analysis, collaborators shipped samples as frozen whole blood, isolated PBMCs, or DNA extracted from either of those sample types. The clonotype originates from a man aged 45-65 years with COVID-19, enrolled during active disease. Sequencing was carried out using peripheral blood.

For the CDR3, the sequence is CASSSGQSYEQYF. The DNA sequence follows: TGTGCCAGCAGCTCAGGACAGTCCTACGAGCAGTACTTC. The rearranged chain carries TRBV11-2 and TRBJ2-7; a weak D assignment points to TRBD1 (6 bases agree). The germline V gene encodes CDR1 SGHAT and CDR2 FQNNGV. The cysteine opens and the phenylalanine closes a CDR3 of 13 amino acids. The retained sequence is limited to the CDR3, 39 bases, with the frame set at the first base. V loses 4 bases of germline sequence and J loses 1 base, and the interval between the two ends is 8 bases.